This TCR beta chain was documented in a study of neurological immune-mediated disorders. Findings and caveats of the study: For the multiple sclerosis repertoire cluster, an association with any clinical or MRI feature was absent.

This clonotype was seen repeatedly, ten times or more. The antigen is undetermined. cDNA synthesis was performed by 5'RACE with 10-nucleotide random UMIs. Over 160 million TCR-beta sequences from 15-18 subjects were obtained in each sequencing run. TCRdb used MiXCR to reprocess the 5' RACE reads, holding one entry per CDR3 protein. The sample yields about 59,000 distinct CDR3 sequences, around 3.6% seen once. V shed 4 bases, J shed 5 bases, and the junction held 2 bases outside the gene matches. The germline V gene encodes CDR1 SGHRS and CDR2 YFSETQ. This CDR3 spans 13 amino acids. This clonotype was sampled from a woman aged 30 to 39 with multiple sclerosis. J is TRBJ1-1 and V is TRBV5-1; 10 bases are shared with TRBD1. Source material: PBMCs. CDR3 amino acids: CASSLDRGTEAFF. The DNA for the CDR3 is TGCGCCAGCAGCCTGGACAGGGGGACTGAAGCTTTCTTT.